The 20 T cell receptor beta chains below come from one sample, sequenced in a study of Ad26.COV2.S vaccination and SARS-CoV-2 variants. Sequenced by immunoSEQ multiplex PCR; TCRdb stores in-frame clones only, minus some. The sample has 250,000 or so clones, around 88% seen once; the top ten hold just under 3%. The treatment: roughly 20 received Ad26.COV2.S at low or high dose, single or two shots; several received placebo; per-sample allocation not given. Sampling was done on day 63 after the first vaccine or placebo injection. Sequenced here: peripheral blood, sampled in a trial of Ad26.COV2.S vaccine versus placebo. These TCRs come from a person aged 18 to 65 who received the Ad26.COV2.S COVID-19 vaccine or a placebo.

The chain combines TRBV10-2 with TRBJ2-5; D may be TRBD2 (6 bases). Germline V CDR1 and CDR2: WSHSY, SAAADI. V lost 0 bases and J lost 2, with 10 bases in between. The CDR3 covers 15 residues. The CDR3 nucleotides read TGCGCCAGCAGTGAGTCGGGACTTATACAAGAGACCCAGTACTTC. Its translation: CASSESGLIQETQYF.

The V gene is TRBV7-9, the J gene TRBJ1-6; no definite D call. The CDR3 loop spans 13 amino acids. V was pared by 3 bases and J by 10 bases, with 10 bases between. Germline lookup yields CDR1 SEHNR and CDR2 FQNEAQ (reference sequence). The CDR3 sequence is CASSFKVGSPLHF. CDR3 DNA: TGTGCCAGCAGCTTTAAGGTTGGATCACCCCTCCACTTT.

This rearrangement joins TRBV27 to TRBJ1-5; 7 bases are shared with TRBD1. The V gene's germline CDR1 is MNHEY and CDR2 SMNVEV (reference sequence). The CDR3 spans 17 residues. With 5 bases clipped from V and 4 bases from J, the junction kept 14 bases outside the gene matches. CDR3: CASSPHGYRGRNQPQHF. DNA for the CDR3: TGTGCCAGCAGTCCCCATGGGTACAGGGGACGGAATCAGCCCCAGCATTTT.

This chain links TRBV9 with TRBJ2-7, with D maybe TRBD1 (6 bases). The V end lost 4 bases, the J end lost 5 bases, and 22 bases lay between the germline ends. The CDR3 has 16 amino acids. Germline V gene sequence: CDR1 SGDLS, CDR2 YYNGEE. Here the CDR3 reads CASSPGAAREQHEQYF. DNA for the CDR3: TGTGCCAGCAGCCCAGGGGCGGCCAGGGAGCAACACGAGCAGTACTTC.

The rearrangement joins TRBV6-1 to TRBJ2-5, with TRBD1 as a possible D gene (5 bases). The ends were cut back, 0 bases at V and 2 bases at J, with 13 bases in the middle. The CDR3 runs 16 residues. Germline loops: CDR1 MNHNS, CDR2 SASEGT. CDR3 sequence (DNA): TGTGCCAGCAGTGAAGCAACAGGTTCGTTTCAAGAGACCCAGTACTTC. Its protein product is CASSEATGSFQETQYF.

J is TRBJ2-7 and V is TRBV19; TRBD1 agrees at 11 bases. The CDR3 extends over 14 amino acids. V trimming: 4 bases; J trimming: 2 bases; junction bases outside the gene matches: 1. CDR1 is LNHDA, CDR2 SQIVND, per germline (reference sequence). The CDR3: CASSRGQGAYEQYF. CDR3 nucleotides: TGTGCCAGTAGTAGGGGACAGGGGGCCTACGAGCAGTACTTC.

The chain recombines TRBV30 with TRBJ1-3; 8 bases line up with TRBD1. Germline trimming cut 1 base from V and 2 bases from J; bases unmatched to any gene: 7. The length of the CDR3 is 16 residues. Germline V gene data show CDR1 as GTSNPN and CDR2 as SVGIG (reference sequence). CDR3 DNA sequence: TGTGCCTGGAGTGACAAATCGACAGGGGCTGGAAACACCATATATTTT. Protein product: CAWSDKSTGAGNTIYF.

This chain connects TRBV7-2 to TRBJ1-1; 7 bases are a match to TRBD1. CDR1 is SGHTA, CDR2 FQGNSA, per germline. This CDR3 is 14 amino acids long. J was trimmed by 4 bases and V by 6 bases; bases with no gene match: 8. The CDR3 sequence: CASRGRGRVTEAFF. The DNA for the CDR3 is TGTGCCAGCAGAGGCAGGGGGAGAGTCACTGAAGCTTTCTTT.

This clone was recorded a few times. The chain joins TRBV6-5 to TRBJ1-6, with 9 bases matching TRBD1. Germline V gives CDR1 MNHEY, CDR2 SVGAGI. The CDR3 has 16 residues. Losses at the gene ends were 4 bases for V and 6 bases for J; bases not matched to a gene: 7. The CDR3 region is CASSLFGTGTNSPLHF. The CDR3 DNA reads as TGTGCCAGCAGTTTGTTCGGGACAGGGACTAATTCACCCCTCCACTTT.

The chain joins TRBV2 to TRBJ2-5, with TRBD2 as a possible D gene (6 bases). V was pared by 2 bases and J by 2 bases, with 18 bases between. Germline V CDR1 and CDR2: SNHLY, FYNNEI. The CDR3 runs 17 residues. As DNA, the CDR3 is TGTGCCAGCAGTGAATTTGCGGCGGGGCGTCTTCAAGAGACCCAGTACTTC. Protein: CASSEFAAGRLQETQYF.

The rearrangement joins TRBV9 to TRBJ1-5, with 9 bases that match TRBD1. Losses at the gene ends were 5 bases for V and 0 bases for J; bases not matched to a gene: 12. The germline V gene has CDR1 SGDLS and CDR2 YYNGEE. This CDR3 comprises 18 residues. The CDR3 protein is CASREQGARSSSNQPQHF. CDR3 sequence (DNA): TGTGCCAGCAGGGAACAGGGGGCGAGAAGTAGTAGCAATCAGCCCCAGCATTTT.

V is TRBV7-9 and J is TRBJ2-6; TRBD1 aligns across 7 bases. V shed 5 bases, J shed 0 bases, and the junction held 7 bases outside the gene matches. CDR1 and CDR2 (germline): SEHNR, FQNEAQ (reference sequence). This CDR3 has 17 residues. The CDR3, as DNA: TGTGCCAGCAGCCCCCGACAGGGACGCTCTGGGGCCAACGTCCTGACTTTC. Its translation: CASSPRQGRSGANVLTF.

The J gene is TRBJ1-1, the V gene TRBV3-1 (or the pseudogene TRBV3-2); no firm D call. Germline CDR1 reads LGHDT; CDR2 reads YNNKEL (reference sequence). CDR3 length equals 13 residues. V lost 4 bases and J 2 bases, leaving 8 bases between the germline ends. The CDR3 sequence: CASSPYINTEAFF. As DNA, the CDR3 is TGTGCCAGCAGCCCCTACATAAACACTGAAGCTTTCTTT.

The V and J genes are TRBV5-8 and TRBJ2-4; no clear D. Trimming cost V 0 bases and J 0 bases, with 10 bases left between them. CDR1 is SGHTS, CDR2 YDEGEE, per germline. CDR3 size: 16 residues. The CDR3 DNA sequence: TGTGCCAGCAGCTTGGGGGCAGATCTAGCCAAAAACATTCAGTACTTC. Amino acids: CASSLGADLAKNIQYF.

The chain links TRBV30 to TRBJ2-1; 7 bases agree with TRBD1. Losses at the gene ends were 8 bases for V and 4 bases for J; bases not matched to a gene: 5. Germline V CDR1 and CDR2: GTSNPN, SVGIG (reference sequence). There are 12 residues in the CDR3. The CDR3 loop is CAQGEGYNEQFF. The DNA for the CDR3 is TGTGCCCAGGGGGAAGGGTACAATGAGCAGTTCTTC.

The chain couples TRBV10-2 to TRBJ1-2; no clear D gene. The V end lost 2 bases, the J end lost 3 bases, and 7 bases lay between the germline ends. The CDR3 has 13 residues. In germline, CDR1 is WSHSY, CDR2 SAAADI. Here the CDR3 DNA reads TGCGCCAGCAGTGAGACTTGGTACTATGGCTACACCTTC. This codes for CASSETWYYGYTF.

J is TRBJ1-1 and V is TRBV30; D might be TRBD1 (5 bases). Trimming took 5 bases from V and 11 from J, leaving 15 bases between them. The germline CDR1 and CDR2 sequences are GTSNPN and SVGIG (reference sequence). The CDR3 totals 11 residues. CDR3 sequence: CAWALREKAFF. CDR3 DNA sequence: TGTGCCTGGGCCCTCAGGGAAAAGGCTTTCTTT.

The CDR3 DNA sequence: TGTGCCAGCAGCCAAGAAACTAGGGTTGGGACAGAGGCTGGCTACACCTTC. Its translation: CASSQETRVGTEAGYTF. The genes are TRBV3-1 (or the pseudogene TRBV3-2) and TRBJ1-2, with TRBD1 identical over 7 bases. The CDR3 is 17 residues long. V trimming: 0 bases; J trimming: 7 bases; junction bases outside the gene matches: 14. Germline lookup yields CDR1 LGHDT and CDR2 YNNKEL (reference sequence).

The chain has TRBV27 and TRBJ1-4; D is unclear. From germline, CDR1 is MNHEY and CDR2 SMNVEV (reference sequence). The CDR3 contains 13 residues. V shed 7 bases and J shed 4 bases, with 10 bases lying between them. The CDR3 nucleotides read TGTGCCAGCACCAGCTCAGTTAATGAAAAACTGTTTTTT. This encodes CASTSSVNEKLFF.

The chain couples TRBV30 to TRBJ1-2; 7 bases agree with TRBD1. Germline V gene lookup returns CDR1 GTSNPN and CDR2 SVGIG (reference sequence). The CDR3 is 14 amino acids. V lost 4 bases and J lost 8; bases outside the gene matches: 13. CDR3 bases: TGTGCCTGGATCTCCCGGCACCTCAGGGGGGGCTACACCTTC. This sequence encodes CAWISRHLRGGYTF.